The 25 T cell receptor beta chains presented below share a single source sample, sequenced in a study of regulatory T cells in long-lasting Graves disease. Regarding time point: persistent/refractory GD, antithyroid drugs over 5 years with positive TRAb. Generation of the TCR library employed RNA extracted from PBMCs. Arm-PCR of CDR3 regions and iRepertoire HTBI primers were used to build TCR beta libraries. TCRdb reprocessed the multiplex PCR reads via MiXCR and lists one record per CDR3 protein. This sample has 310,000 or so distinct CDR3 sequences, with roughly a fifth found just once. The sample was peripheral blood mononuclear cells (PBMCs), taken when the disease was refractory, from a patient treated with antithyroid drugs. These TCRs come from a female donor with Graves disease.

The table lists this clonotype with many counts. The chain links TRBV12-3 or TRBV12-4 to TRBJ2-7; a weak D match, TRBD2 (5 bases). Trimming left V 5 bases short and J 5 bases short, with 13 bases between. CDR3 length: 13 amino acids. The CDR3 protein is CASSPRTGHEQYF. For the CDR3, the DNA is TGTGCCAGCAGTCCGCGGACTGGCCACGAGCAGTACTTC.

This clonotype was found a few times. The chain combines TRBV10-3 with TRBJ1-1; D not resolved. The CDR3 consists of 14 residues. CDR1 and CDR2 (germline): ENHRY, SYGVKD. V was pared by 2 bases and J by 0 bases, with 7 bases between. CDR3 amino acids: CAISEGPMNTEAFF. CDR3 in DNA: TGTGCCATCAGTGAGGGTCCCATGAACACTGAAGCTTTCTTT.

V and J are TRBV20-1 and TRBJ2-1, with 9 bases that match TRBD1. The CDR3 has 15 residues. Germline V gives CDR1 DFQATT, CDR2 SNEGSKA (reference sequence). V lost 8 bases, J lost 4 bases, and 12 bases stayed unmatched. CDR3 DNA sequence: TGCAGTCACAGACAGGGGGGCGGATCATACAATGAGCAGTTCTTC. Translation: CSHRQGGGSYNEQFF.

There are a few counts of this clonotype. This sequence joins TRBV7-8 and TRBJ1-5, with 8 bases lining up with TRBD1. Germline trimming cut 0 bases from V and 1 base from J; bases unmatched to any gene: 8. This CDR3 contains 18 residues. CDR1 and CDR2 from the germline V gene are SGHVS and FQNEAQ. CDR3 residues: CASSLAILHRGSNQPQHF. CDR3 DNA sequence: TGTGCCAGCAGCTTAGCGATATTGCACAGGGGGAGCAATCAGCCCCAGCATTTT.

The chain carries TRBV10-3 and TRBJ2-5; TRBD2 agrees at 9 bases. Trimming cost V 6 bases and J 1 base; bases outside gene matches: 9. Germline V gene data show CDR1 as ENHRY and CDR2 as SYGVKD. The CDR3 extends over 16 amino acids. DNA of the CDR3: TGTGCCATCAGCCCGTTTAGCGGGAGCCCCCAAGAGACCCAGTACTTC. Its translation: CAISPFSGSPQETQYF.

This clonotype was counted ten times or more. The chain employs TRBV20-1 and TRBJ2-7; TRBD2 might be the D (5 bases). The CDR3 consists of 11 residues. CDR1 and CDR2 (germline): DFQATT, SNEGSKA (reference sequence). V was cut by 6 bases and J by 3 bases, with 9 bases left in between. The DNA of the CDR3 is TGCAGTGCGGCTGCGGGCTACGAGCAGTACTTC. It encodes CSAAAGYEQYF.

About this clonotype itself: A much larger clone differs by one base, so this may be a read error. The V call is TRBV2, the J call TRBJ2-7; possible D gene TRBD1, 6 bases. CDR3 length: 14 residues. Germline V gives CDR1 SNHLY, CDR2 FYNNEI. CDR3 loop: CAGRKRTELYEQYF. The DNA of the CDR3 is TGTGCCGGCAGAAAGAGGACAGAGCTCTACGAGCAGTACTTC.

Many counts were recorded for this clonotype. The V gene is TRBV11-2, the J gene TRBJ1-6, with no clear D. V lost 7 bases to trimming and J lost 11 bases, with 15 bases between them. The CDR3 has 13 amino acids. The germline V gene has CDR1 SGHAT and CDR2 FQNNGV. The CDR3 coding sequence is TGTGCCAGCACCCCTGGGAACGCGGCACCCCTCCACTTT. Protein product: CASTPGNAAPLHF.

This clonotype was observed at least ten times. V usage is TRBV5-1 and J usage is TRBJ1-1; 7 bases fit TRBD1. The CDR3 loop spans 21 amino acids. V lost 0 bases to trimming and J lost 6 bases; unmatched junction nucleotides: 26. From germline, CDR1 is SGHRS and CDR2 YFSETQ. CDR3 DNA: TGCGCCAGCAGCTTGGCCGGAGGGCGTCGCCGAGAGGGCAGGGGGTCCGCTGAAGCTTTCTTT. This translates into CASSLAGGRRREGRGSAEAFF. Complete variable domain (other parts from reference TRBV5-1 and TRBJ1-1): KAGVTQTPRYLIKTRGQQVTLSCSPISGHRSVSWYQQTPGQGLQFLFEYFSETQRNKGNFPGRFSGRQFSNSRSEMNVSTLELGDSALYLCASSLAGGRRREGRGSAEAFFGQGTRLTVV.

This clonotype was picked up many times. At one end, the junction sequence differs from germline, possibly due to a read error. This rearrangement joins TRBV12-3 or TRBV12-4 to TRBJ1-2; 9 bases align to TRBD1. The CDR3 covers 13 residues. The CDR3 DNA reads as TGTGCCAGCAGCTTACCGGGACAGGGTTTTCGCAAGTTC. It yields the protein CASSLPGQGFRKF.

This clonotype was seen ten or more times. The chain joins TRBV6-1 to TRBJ1-5; D perhaps matches TRBD1 (5 bases). Germline CDR1 is MNHNS and CDR2 is SASEGT. V lost 2 bases to trimming and J lost 3 bases, with 8 bases between them. This CDR3 has 14 amino acids. The CDR3, as DNA: TGTGCCAGCAGTGAACGAGGGGACAATCAGCCCCAGCATTTT. Translated: CASSERGDNQPQHF.

Points on this clonotype: This may arise from a read error, as a much more abundant clone is one base away. V gene TRBV7-2 combines with J gene TRBJ2-7; D may match TRBD1 or TRBD2 (5 bases each). CDR3 size: 18 residues. Germline V CDR1 and CDR2: SGHTA, FQGNSA. V lost 6 bases and J lost 0, with 24 bases in between. The CDR3 is CASSYGDARASRSYEQYF. CDR3 coding DNA: TGTGCCAGCAGTTACGGGGACGCCCGGGCTAGCCGCTCCTACGAGCAGTACTTC.

This clonotype was seen only a few times. The rearrangement links TRBV5-1 to TRBJ2-5; D may match TRBD1 or TRBD2 (7 bases each). CDR1 and CDR2 from the germline V gene are SGHRS and YFSETQ. V was shortened by 4 bases and J by 4 bases, with 14 bases between the two germline ends. There are 14 residues in the CDR3. The CDR3 here is CASSAGGGPETQYF. The CDR3 DNA is TGCGCCAGCAGCGCAGGGGGGGGTCCAGAGACCCAGTACTTC.

A note on this clonotype: A much larger clone lies one base from this, so it may be a read error. V is TRBV6-1 and J is TRBJ1-4; no clear D gene. The CDR3 spans 13 residues. CDR1 MNHNS and CDR2 SASEGT come from the germline V gene. Trimming cost V 3 bases and J 11 bases, with 13 bases left between them. The CDR3 here is CASSDEGFRKLFF. DNA for the CDR3: TGTGCCAGCAGTGACGAGGGTTTTAGGAAACTGTTTTTT.

This clonotype was counted once. The V gene is TRBV6-1, the J gene TRBJ1-3; a possible D gene is TRBD1 (5 bases). The V end lost 6 bases, the J end lost 1 base, and 10 bases lay between the germline ends. The CDR3 runs to 14 residues. Germline V gives CDR1 MNHNS, CDR2 SASEGT. This CDR3 is CASRTQASGNTIYF. The CDR3 region has the DNA TGTGCCAGCAGAACACAGGCGTCTGGAAACACCATATATTTT.

This chain links TRBV6-2 or TRBV6-3 with TRBJ2-2; D is uncertain. This CDR3 has 13 residues. With 6 bases removed from V and 1 base from J, the gap between germline ends came to 6 bases. Per the germline V gene, CDR1 is MNHEY and CDR2 is SVGEGT. DNA of the CDR3: TGTGCCAGCAGCTACAAGAACACCGGGGAGCTGTTTTTT. Its translation is CASSYKNTGELFF.

This clonotype was counted ten times or more. This chain connects TRBV12-3 or TRBV12-4 to TRBJ1-5, with 7 bases aligning to TRBD1. With V trimmed by 4 bases and J by 6 bases, 3 bases remained unmatched. The CDR3 runs to 13 residues. This CDR3 reads CASSSTGFQPQHF. The DNA for the CDR3 is TGTGCCAGCAGTTCGACAGGGTTTCAGCCCCAGCATTTT.

This chain uses TRBV18 with TRBJ1-2; TRBD1 aligns across 9 bases. Germline V gives CDR1 KGHSH, CDR2 LQKENI. This CDR3 is 16 amino acids long. The trim removed 3 bases at V and 2 bases at J, leaving 7 bases unmatched. The CDR3 protein is CASSPSTGGRNYGYTF. The CDR3 bases are TGTGCCAGCTCACCGAGTACAGGGGGCAGGAACTATGGCTACACCTTC.

This chain connects TRBV7-2 to TRBJ1-6; no reliable D call. Germline CDR1 SGHTA, CDR2 FQGNSA. V dropped 6 bases and J dropped 14 bases, with 23 bases sitting between them. This CDR3 has 15 amino acids. Written as DNA, the CDR3 is TGTGCCAGCAGAGGATCCGGGATCCAAGAAGTAGCCCTCCACTTT. It is translated as CASRGSGIQEVALHF.

This clonotype was recorded only once. This chain uses TRBV7-2 with TRBJ1-5; D is possibly TRBD1 (5 bases). The CDR3 runs 16 residues. CDR1 is SGHTA, CDR2 FQGNSA, per germline. V was shortened by 2 bases and J by 4 bases, with 15 bases between the two germline ends. The CDR3 protein is CASSLWSQGQNQPQHF. For the CDR3, the DNA is TGTGCCAGCAGCTTATGGTCTCAGGGTCAAAATCAGCCCCAGCATTTT.

In its sample, this clonotype was seen a few times. V usage is TRBV2 and J usage is TRBJ2-3; D may be TRBD1 (6 bases). This CDR3 is built from 12 residues. Germline lookup yields CDR1 SNHLY and CDR2 FYNNEI. V gave up 9 bases and J gave up 1 base, with 8 bases separating them. CDR3: CARGAGTDTQYF. The CDR3, as DNA: TGTGCCAGGGGGGCGGGCACAGATACGCAGTATTTT. Based on the CDR3 plus reference TRBV2 and TRBJ2-3, the full variable domain is EPEVTQTPSHQVTQMGQEVILRCVPISNHLYFYWYRQILGQKVEFLVSFYNNEISEKSEIFDDQFSVERPDGSNFTLKIRSTKLEDSAMYFCARGAGTDTQYFGPGTRLTVL.

This clonotype was seen a few times. The rearrangement links TRBV3-1 to TRBJ2-7, with 9 bases lining up with TRBD1. The V gene end was trimmed by 4 bases and the J gene end by 5 bases; junction bases not matched to a gene: 9. Germline CDR1 LGHDT, CDR2 YNNKEL (reference sequence). The CDR3 runs 15 residues. CDR3: CASSRPQGASDEQYF. CDR3 sequence (DNA): TGTGCCAGCAGCCGACCACAGGGGGCGTCCGACGAGCAGTACTTC.

The rearrangement joins TRBV4-1 to TRBJ1-1, with TRBD1 matching over 7 bases. CDR1 is MGHRA, CDR2 YSYEKL, per germline. The CDR3 has 16 residues. V gave up 2 bases and J gave up 5 bases; unmatched junction bases: 11. The chain's CDR3 is CASSQWTGPRITEAFF. The DNA for the CDR3 is TGCGCCAGCAGCCAATGGACAGGACCCAGGATAACTGAAGCTTTCTTT.

This clonotype was observed a handful of times. The rearrangement joins TRBV2 to TRBJ2-1; 8 positions agree with TRBD2. The V segment lost 4 bases and the J segment 6 bases; nucleotides outside the gene matches: 8. The CDR3 has 15 residues. CDR1 and CDR2 from the germline V gene are SNHLY and FYNNEI. CDR3 region: CASSASAGVRNEQFF. CDR3 in DNA: TGTGCCAGCAGTGCCTCAGCGGGGGTACGCAATGAGCAGTTCTTC.

This clonotype was seen at least ten times. The V and J genes are TRBV28 and TRBJ2-7; D not resolved. The CDR3 is 11 residues long. Trimming pared 8 bases from V and 7 bases from J, leaving 12 bases between. Per the germline V gene, CDR1 is MDHEN and CDR2 is SYDVKM. CDR3 nucleotide sequence: TGTGCCAGCGGAGAATCGACAGAGCAGTACTTC. It specifies CASGESTEQYF. The full variable domain, rest sourced from reference TRBV28 and TRBJ2-7, is DVKVTQSSRYLVKRTGEKVFLECVQDMDHENMFWYRQDPGLGLRLIYFSYDVKMKEKGDIPEGYSVSREKKERFSLILESASTNQTSMYLCASGESTEQYFGPGTRLTVT.